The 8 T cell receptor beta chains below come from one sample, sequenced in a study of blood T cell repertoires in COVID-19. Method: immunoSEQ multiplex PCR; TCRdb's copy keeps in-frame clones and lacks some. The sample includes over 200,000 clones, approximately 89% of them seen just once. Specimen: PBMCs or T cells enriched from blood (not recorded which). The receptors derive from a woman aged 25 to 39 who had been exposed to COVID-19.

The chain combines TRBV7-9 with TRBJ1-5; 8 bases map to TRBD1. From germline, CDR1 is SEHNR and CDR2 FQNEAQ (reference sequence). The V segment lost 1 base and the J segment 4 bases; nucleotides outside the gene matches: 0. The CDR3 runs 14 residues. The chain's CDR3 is CASSLGQGNQPQHF. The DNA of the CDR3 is TGTGCCAGCAGCTTAGGACAGGGGAATCAGCCCCAGCATTTT.

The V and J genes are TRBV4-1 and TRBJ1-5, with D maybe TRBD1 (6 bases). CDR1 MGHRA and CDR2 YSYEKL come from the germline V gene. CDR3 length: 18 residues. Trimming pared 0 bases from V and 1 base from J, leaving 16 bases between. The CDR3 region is CASSQDLGGPGSNQPQHF. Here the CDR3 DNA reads TGCGCCAGCAGCCAAGATTTGGGGGGGCCAGGGAGCAATCAGCCCCAGCATTTT.

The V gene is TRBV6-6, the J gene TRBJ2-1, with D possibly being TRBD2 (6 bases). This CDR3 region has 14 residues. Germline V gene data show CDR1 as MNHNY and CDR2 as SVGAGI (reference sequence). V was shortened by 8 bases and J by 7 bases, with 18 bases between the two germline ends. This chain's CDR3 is CASWEWGVGNEQFF. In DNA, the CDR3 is TGTGCCAGCTGGGAGTGGGGGGTTGGTAATGAGCAGTTCTTC.

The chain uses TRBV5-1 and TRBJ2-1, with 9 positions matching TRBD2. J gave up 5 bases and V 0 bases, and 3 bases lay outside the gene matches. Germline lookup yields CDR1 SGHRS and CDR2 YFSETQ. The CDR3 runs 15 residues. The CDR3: CASSLAASGNNEQFF. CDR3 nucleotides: TGCGCCAGCAGCTTGGCGGCTAGCGGGAACAATGAGCAGTTCTTC.

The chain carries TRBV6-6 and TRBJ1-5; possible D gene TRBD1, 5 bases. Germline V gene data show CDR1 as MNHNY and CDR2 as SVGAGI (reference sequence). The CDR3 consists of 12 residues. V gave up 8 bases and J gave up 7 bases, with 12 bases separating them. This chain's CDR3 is CASRGFWQPQHF. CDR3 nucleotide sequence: TGTGCCAGCCGGGGGTTTTGGCAGCCCCAGCATTTT.

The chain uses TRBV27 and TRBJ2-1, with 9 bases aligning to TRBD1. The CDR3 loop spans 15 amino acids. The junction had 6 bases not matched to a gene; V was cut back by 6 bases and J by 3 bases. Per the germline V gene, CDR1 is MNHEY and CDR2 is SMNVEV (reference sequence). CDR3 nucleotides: TGTGCCAGCAGAAGGACAGGGGAGATCTACAATGAGCAGTTCTTC. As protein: CASRRTGEIYNEQFF.

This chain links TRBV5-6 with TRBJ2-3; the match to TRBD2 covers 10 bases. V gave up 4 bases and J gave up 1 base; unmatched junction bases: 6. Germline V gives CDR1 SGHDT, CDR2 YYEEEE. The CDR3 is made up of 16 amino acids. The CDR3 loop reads CASSPTSGARTDTQYF. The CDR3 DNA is TGTGCCAGCAGCCCAACTAGCGGGGCACGCACAGATACGCAGTATTTT.

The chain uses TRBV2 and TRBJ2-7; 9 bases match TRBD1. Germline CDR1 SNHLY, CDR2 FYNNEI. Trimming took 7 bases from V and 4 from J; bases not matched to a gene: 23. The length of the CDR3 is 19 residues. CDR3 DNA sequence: TGTGCCAGCACCGACGTGAGGACAGGGGAGCTTCTATCTCGTTACGAGCAGTACTTC. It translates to CASTDVRTGELLSRYEQYF.